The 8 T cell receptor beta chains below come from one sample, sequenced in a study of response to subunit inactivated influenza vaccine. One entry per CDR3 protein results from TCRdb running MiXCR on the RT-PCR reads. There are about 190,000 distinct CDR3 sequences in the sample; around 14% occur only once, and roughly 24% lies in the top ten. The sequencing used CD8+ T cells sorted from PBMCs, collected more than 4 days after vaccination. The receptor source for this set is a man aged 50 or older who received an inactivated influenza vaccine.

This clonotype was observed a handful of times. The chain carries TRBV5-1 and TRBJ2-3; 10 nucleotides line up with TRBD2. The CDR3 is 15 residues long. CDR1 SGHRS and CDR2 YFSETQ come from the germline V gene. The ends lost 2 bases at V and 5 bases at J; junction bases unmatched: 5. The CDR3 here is CASSFSGGYGDTQYF. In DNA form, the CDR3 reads TGCGCCAGCAGCTTTAGCGGGGGGTATGGAGATACGCAGTATTTT.

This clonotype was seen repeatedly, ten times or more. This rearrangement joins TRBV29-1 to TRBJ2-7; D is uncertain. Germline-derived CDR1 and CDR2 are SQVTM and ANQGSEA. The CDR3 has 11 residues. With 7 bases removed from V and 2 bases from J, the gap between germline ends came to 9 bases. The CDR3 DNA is TGCAGCGCCGCAGTTACCTACGAGCAGTACTTC. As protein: CSAAVTYEQYF.

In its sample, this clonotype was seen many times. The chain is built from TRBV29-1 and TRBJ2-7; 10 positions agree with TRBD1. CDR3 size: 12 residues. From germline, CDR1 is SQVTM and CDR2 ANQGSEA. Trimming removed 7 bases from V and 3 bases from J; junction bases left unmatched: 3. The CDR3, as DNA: TGCAGCGCCCGGGACAGGGGCTACGAGCAGTACTTC. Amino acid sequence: CSARDRGYEQYF.

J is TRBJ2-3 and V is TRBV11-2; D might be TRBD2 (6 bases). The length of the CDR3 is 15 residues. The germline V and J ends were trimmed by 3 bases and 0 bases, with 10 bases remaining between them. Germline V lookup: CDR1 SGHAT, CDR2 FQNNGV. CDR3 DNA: TGTGCCAGCAGCTTCGGGACTTCTAGCACAGATACGCAGTATTTT. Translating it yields CASSFGTSSTDTQYF. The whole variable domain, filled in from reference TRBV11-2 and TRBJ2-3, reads EAGVAQSPRYKIIEKRQSVAFWCNPISGHATLYWYQQILGQGPKLLIQFQNNGVVDDSQLPKDRFSAERLKGVDSTLKIQPAKLEDSAVYLCASSFGTSSTDTQYFGPGTRLTVL.

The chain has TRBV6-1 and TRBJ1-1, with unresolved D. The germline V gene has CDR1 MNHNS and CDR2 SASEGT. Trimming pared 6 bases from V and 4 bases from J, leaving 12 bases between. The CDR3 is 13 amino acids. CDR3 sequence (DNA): TGTGCCAGCAGCAAGGACGAGACCACTGAAGCTTTCTTT. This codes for CASSKDETTEAFF.

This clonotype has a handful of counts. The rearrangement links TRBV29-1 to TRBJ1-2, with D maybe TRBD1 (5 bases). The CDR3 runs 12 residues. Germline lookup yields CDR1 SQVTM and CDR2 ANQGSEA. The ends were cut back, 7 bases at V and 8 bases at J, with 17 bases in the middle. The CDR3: CSAPTGGGGYTF. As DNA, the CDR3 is TGCAGCGCCCCGACGGGGGGAGGAGGCTACACCTTC.

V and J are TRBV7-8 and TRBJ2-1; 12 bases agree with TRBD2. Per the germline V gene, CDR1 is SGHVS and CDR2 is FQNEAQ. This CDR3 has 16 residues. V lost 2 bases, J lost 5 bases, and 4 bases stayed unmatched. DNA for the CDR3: TGTGCCAGCAGCTTATCTGCTAGCGGGAGGGACAATGAGCAGTTCTTC. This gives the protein CASSLSASGRDNEQFF.

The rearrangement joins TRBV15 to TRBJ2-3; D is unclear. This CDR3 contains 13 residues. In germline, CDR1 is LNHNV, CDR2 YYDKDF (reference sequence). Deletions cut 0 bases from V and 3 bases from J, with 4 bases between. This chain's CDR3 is CATSRDFTDTQYF. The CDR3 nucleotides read TGTGCCACCAGCAGAGATTTTACAGATACGCAGTATTTT. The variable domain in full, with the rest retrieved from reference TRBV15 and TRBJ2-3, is DAMVIQNPRYQVTQFGKPVTLSCSQTLNHNVMYWYQQKSSQAPKLLFHYYDKDFNNEADTPDNFQSRRPNTSFCFLDIRSPGLGDTAMYLCATSRDFTDTQYFGPGTRLTVL.